This TCR beta chain was found in a study of vaccination effects on CD4 cells after COVID-19. Turning to the study itself: It was two doses of either the BNT162b2 or mRNA-1273 vaccine that participants received.

Data came from immunoSEQ multiplex PCR; TCRdb stores just in-frame clones and leaves some out. There are 20,000 to 25,000 clones in the sample; more than 65% occur only once, and 20% to 30% lies in the top ten. Germline CDR1 and CDR2: SGDLS and YYNGEE. CDR3 size: 15 residues. Trimming left V 0 bases short and J 4 bases short, with 11 bases between. A note on this clone: Its antigen is unknown.

Sequencing in the ViraFEST assay came after antigen-specific CD4+ T cells had been expanded with viral peptide pools, which were used to stimulate PBMC. Cells that had been cultured for 10 days were the source of isolated CD4+ T cells. The healthy vaccine recipients, who had no prior SARS-CoV-2 infection, showed negative nucleocapsid antibodies. Supplemented with 7.5 to 10 IU/ml IL-2 and about 10 ug/ml peptides, two million PBMC per well were kept in culture. This sequence was found in a human donor who received a COVID-19 vaccine. Sequencing was performed on CD4+ T cells from PBMCs cultured with HCoV-NL63 spike peptides, taken before COVID-19 vaccination. The chain joins TRBV9 to TRBJ2-1; D might be TRBD1 (6 bases). CDR3 protein: CASSVGDMPYNEQFF. The DNA for the CDR3 is TGTGCCAGCAGCGTAGGGGACATGCCATACAATGAGCAGTTCTTC.